These 31 T cell receptor beta chains share one sample of origin, sequenced in a study of Ad26.COV2.S vaccination and SARS-CoV-2 variants. Treatment of the sample: some 19 received Ad26.COV2.S at low or high dose, single or two shots; 5 received placebo; per-sample allocation not given. All samples were drawn on day 63, counting from the first vaccine or placebo injection. TCRdb keeps only in-frame clones here, not all; method: immunoSEQ multiplex PCR. The data show roughly 450,000 clones, about 93% seen once. Specimen: peripheral blood, collected in a trial of Ad26.COV2.S vaccine versus placebo. The source is a person aged 18-60 years who received the Ad26.COV2.S COVID-19 vaccine or a placebo.

The chain is built from TRBV27 and TRBJ1-6; possibly TRBD1 for D (6 bases). The CDR3 sequence is 15 residues long. V shed 5 bases and J shed 7 bases, with 15 bases lying between them. CDR1 MNHEY and CDR2 SMNVEV come from the germline V gene (reference sequence). The CDR3 region has the DNA TGTGCCAGCAGTCTCCTAGGGGGGGGGAATTCACCCCTCCACTTT. Translated, it gives CASSLLGGGNSPLHF.

This rearrangement joins TRBV29-1 to TRBJ1-1, with D hard to call. The CDR3 covers 12 residues. Germline V gene lookup returns CDR1 SQVTM and CDR2 ANQGSEA. V lost 4 bases and J 6 bases, leaving 12 bases between the germline ends. CDR3 region: CSVGSSVPEAFF. DNA for the CDR3: TGCAGCGTTGGATCGTCAGTCCCTGAAGCTTTCTTT.

The V call is TRBV30, the J call TRBJ1-6; no definite D call. The CDR3 sequence is 15 residues long. Germline V gene data show CDR1 as GTSNPN and CDR2 as SVGIG (reference sequence). The V end lost 0 bases, the J end lost 5 bases, and 11 bases lay between the germline ends. CDR3 nucleotides: TGTGCCTGGAGTGTAGTCGTCCGAGATAATTCACCCCTCCACTTT. Translated: CAWSVVVRDNSPLHF.

The chain has TRBV7-3 and TRBJ2-6; D gene ambiguous. The CDR3 covers 16 residues. V was shortened by 1 base and J by 1 base, with 8 bases between the two germline ends. Germline-derived CDR1 and CDR2 are SGHTA and FQGTGA. The CDR3 nucleotides read TGTGCCAGCAGCTTAATCCCTGGATCTGGGGCCAACGTCCTGACTTTC. Residues: CASSLIPGSGANVLTF.

The V call is TRBV30, the J call TRBJ1-1; D unresolved. CDR1 GTSNPN and CDR2 SVGIG come from the germline V gene (reference sequence). Trimming removed 0 bases at V and 10 bases at J, with 9 bases between. This CDR3 comprises 11 residues. The CDR3 nucleotides read TGTGCCTGGAGTGTAAACTCCCGAGCTTTCTTT. It translates to CAWSVNSRAFF.

The chain uses TRBV7-2 and TRBJ2-2, with D unresolved. The CDR3 has 16 amino acids. The V gene lost 2 bases and the J gene lost 0 bases, with 10 bases spanning the gap. From germline, CDR1 is SGHTA and CDR2 FQGNSA. CDR3 in amino acids: CASSLFYGTNTGELFF. CDR3 nucleotide sequence: TGTGCCAGCAGCTTATTTTACGGAACGAACACCGGGGAGCTGTTTTTT.

This rearrangement joins TRBV6-5 to TRBJ2-5; D possibly corresponds to TRBD1 (6 bases). CDR1 MNHEY and CDR2 SVGAGI come from the germline V gene. The CDR3 runs to 13 residues. The V end lost 7 bases, the J end lost 5 bases, and 14 bases lay between the germline ends. The CDR3 region has the DNA TGTGCCAGCATGACAGGCTGGAAGGAGACCCAGTACTTC. Translated: CASMTGWKETQYF.

The chain couples TRBV7-8 to TRBJ2-1, with 8 bases fitting TRBD1. Germline loops: CDR1 SGHVS, CDR2 FQNEAQ. The V segment lost 6 bases and the J segment 8 bases; nucleotides outside the gene matches: 15. The CDR3 has 16 residues. The CDR3 DNA reads TGTGCCAGCAGTCTTAGTTTCACAGGGGGTACCCATGAGCAGTTCTTC. It translates to CASSLSFTGGTHEQFF.

The chain links TRBV6-6 to TRBJ1-1; D unclear. V was pared by 5 bases and J by 5 bases, with 15 bases between. The CDR3 totals 14 residues. Germline CDR1 reads MNHNY; CDR2 reads SVGAGI (reference sequence). CDR3 bases: TGTGCCAGCAGTGGGTACGAACGTAGGACTGAAGCTTTCTTT. Translation: CASSGYERRTEAFF.

This clone has just one count. The V and J genes are TRBV3-1 (or the pseudogene TRBV3-2) and TRBJ2-2; 7 nucleotides line up with TRBD2. Germline CDR1 is LGHDT and CDR2 is YNNKEL (reference sequence). V lost 4 bases and J lost 1; bases outside the gene matches: 15. The CDR3 loop spans 19 amino acids. CDR3 nucleotides: TGTGCCAGCAGCCGGACCGTCGGGACTACTCTATTGAACACCGGGGAGCTGTTTTTT. This translates into CASSRTVGTTLLNTGELFF.

The rearrangement uses TRBV30 and TRBJ1-1, with 7 bases lining up with TRBD1. The CDR3 is 13 amino acids. The V segment lost 0 bases and the J segment 3 bases; nucleotides outside the gene matches: 1. The V gene's germline CDR1 is GTSNPN and CDR2 SVGIG (reference sequence). DNA of the CDR3: TGTGCCTGGAGTGTACAGGGGTACACTGAAGCTTTCTTT. This codes for CAWSVQGYTEAFF.

This clone was found once. CDR3 in amino acids: CASSVGGLNTEAFF. In DNA form, the CDR3 reads TGTGCCAGTAGTGTAGGGGGGTTGAACACTGAAGCTTTCTTT. The V and J genes are TRBV19 and TRBJ1-1; perhaps TRBD1 as D (6 bases). The CDR3 spans 14 residues. Per germline, CDR1 LNHDA and CDR2 SQIVND (reference sequence). V lost 5 bases to trimming and J lost 0 bases, with 10 bases between them.

CDR3 sequence: CASRPGPIYDGYTF. CDR3 DNA sequence: TGTGCCAGCAGGCCGGGACCGATATATGATGGCTACACCTTC. V gene TRBV27 combines with J gene TRBJ1-2, with D perhaps matching TRBD1 (5 bases). From germline, CDR1 is MNHEY and CDR2 SMNVEV (reference sequence). The CDR3 spans 14 residues. Trimming stripped 6 bases from V and 6 bases from J, with 17 bases between.

The chain carries TRBV6-1 and TRBJ2-2; D is perhaps TRBD1 (5 bases). V lost 3 bases and J lost 5, with 13 bases in between. In germline, CDR1 is MNHNS, CDR2 SASEGT. The CDR3 consists of 15 residues. The CDR3 sequence is CASSDWQGRTGELFF. CDR3 in DNA: TGTGCCAGCAGTGATTGGCAGGGTAGAACCGGGGAGCTGTTTTTT.

This clone was counted a single time. The rearrangement joins TRBV6-5 to TRBJ2-7; D uncertain. The CDR3 extends over 13 amino acids. Trimming stripped 2 bases from V and 4 bases from J, with 9 bases between. The germline CDR1 and CDR2 sequences are MNHEY and SVGAGI. CDR3 sequence reads: CASSYGQQYEQYF. The CDR3 coding sequence is TGTGCCAGCAGTTACGGGCAACAGTACGAGCAGTACTTC.

The V and J genes are TRBV4-2 and TRBJ2-6, with 10 bases matching TRBD1. The V gene's germline CDR1 is LGHNA and CDR2 YNFKEQ. CDR3 size: 18 residues. The V segment lost 2 bases and the J segment 3 bases; nucleotides outside the gene matches: 7. In DNA form, the CDR3 reads TGTGCCAGCAGCCAAATCGGGACAGGGGCTTTTGGGGCCAACGTCCTGACTTTC. It specifies CASSQIGTGAFGANVLTF.

This clone has just a few counts. The genes are TRBV4-3 and TRBJ2-7; a possible D gene is TRBD2 (6 bases). V lost 3 bases to trimming and J lost 3 bases, with 12 bases between them. The length of the CDR3 is 14 residues. Germline V lookup: CDR1 LGHNA, CDR2 YSLEER. The CDR3 bases are TGCGCCAGCAGCCAGGGGGGTCGGGGCTACGAGCAGTACTTC. As protein: CASSQGGRGYEQYF.

This chain uses TRBV27 with TRBJ1-4, with D unclear. V was clipped by 6 bases and J by 6 bases, with 8 bases between them. The CDR3 loop spans 12 amino acids. Germline V CDR1 and CDR2: MNHEY, SMNVEV (reference sequence). CDR3 DNA: TGTGCCAGCAGCGCACCTTATGAAAAACTGTTTTTT. This codes for CASSAPYEKLFF.

This chain uses TRBV7-9 with TRBJ2-2; 8 nucleotides align to TRBD1. The CDR3 runs to 15 residues. From germline, CDR1 is SEHNR and CDR2 FQNEAQ (reference sequence). Trimming cost V 3 bases and J 5 bases; bases outside gene matches: 5. Written as DNA, the CDR3 is TGTGCCAGCAGCTTCCGAGGACAGGGTACCGGGGAGCTGTTTTTT. Protein: CASSFRGQGTGELFF.

J is TRBJ2-7 and V is TRBV6-2 or TRBV6-3; maybe TRBD2 (6 bases). The CDR3 loop spans 17 amino acids. Looked up from germline, CDR1 is MNHEY and CDR2 is SVGEGT. The V gene lost 6 bases and the J gene lost 1 base, with 22 bases spanning the gap. The CDR3 loop reads CASSHRPRPGVSYEQYF. The CDR3 bases are TGTGCCAGCAGCCACCGGCCCCGGCCGGGAGTATCCTACGAGCAGTACTTC.

The chain has TRBV9 and TRBJ2-7; D is ambiguous. Trimming left V 0 bases short and J 2 bases short, with 9 bases between. Germline lookup yields CDR1 SGDLS and CDR2 YYNGEE. This CDR3 comprises 14 residues. CDR3: CASSVAGLAYEQYF. Here the CDR3 DNA reads TGTGCCAGCAGCGTAGCCGGGTTAGCCTACGAGCAGTACTTC.

The genes are TRBV12-5 and TRBJ2-7, with TRBD2 matching 7 bases. The J segment lost 7 bases and the V segment lost 6 bases, leaving 9 bases of the junction unmatched. The CDR3 loop spans 13 amino acids. Per the germline V gene, CDR1 is LGHNT and CDR2 is FRNRAP. Written as DNA, the CDR3 is TGTGCTAGTGGCTGGGGAGGGCCGGGGGAGCAGTACTTC. Residues: CASGWGGPGEQYF. The full variable domain, completed using reference TRBV12-5 and TRBJ2-7, is DARVTQTPRHKVTEMGQEVTMRCQPILGHNTVFWYRQTMMQGLELLAYFRNRAPLDDSGMPKDRFSAEMPDATLATLKIQPSEPRDSAVYFCASGWGGPGEQYFGPGTRLTVT.

The chain carries TRBV5-1 and TRBJ1-2; D gene unclear. The ends were cut back, 0 bases at V and 4 bases at J, with 7 bases in the middle. The CDR3 covers 13 residues. Germline V gene sequence: CDR1 SGHRS, CDR2 YFSETQ. As DNA, the CDR3 is TGCGCCAGCAGCTTGGGTGAATCCTATGGCTACACCTTC. Amino acids: CASSLGESYGYTF.

The rearrangement uses TRBV2 and TRBJ2-3, with TRBD1 matching over 8 bases. The CDR3 covers 12 residues. The germline V gene has CDR1 SNHLY and CDR2 FYNNEI. The J segment lost 5 bases and the V segment lost 8 bases, leaving 3 bases of the junction unmatched. CDR3 loop: CASVTGGDTQYF. The CDR3 coding sequence is TGTGCCAGCGTTACAGGGGGAGATACGCAGTATTTT.

This clone appeared a single time. The rearrangement uses TRBV7-2 and TRBJ1-1; no clear D. Per germline, CDR1 SGHTA and CDR2 FQGNSA. The CDR3 has 13 residues. Trimming removed 0 bases at V and 2 bases at J, with 4 bases between. DNA of the CDR3: TGTGCCAGCAGCTTAGCTTACAACACTGAAGCTTTCTTT. Encoded protein: CASSLAYNTEAFF.

The chain joins TRBV6-4 to TRBJ2-3; 7 bases are a match to TRBD2. The V and J ends lost 0 bases and 6 bases, in that order; junction bases with no gene match: 6. The CDR3 length is 15 residues. Looked up from germline, CDR1 is MRHNA and CDR2 is SNTAGT. Written as DNA, the CDR3 is TGTGCCAGCAGTGACTCTGCGGGAGCACCCGATACGCAGTATTTT. Its translation: CASSDSAGAPDTQYF.

The genes are TRBV6-5 and TRBJ2-3; no firm D call. Trimming took off 7 bases at V and 0 bases at J, with 11 bases between the two ends. Per the germline V gene, CDR1 is MNHEY and CDR2 is SVGAGI. The CDR3 runs 14 residues. The CDR3 loop reads CASNAGSSTDTQYF. Here the CDR3 DNA reads TGTGCCAGCAACGCCGGGTCTAGCACAGATACGCAGTATTTT.

This clone was seen once. The V call is TRBV6-2 or TRBV6-3, the J call TRBJ2-1; 10 nucleotides match TRBD2. CDR1 is MNHEY and CDR2 is SVGEGT in the germline V gene. CDR3 length: 18 residues. After removal of 0 bases from V and 6 bases from J, the junction contained 11 bases not matched to a gene. CDR3: CASSYSPLAGVYVNEQFF. The CDR3 DNA reads TGTGCCAGCAGTTACTCACCCCTAGCGGGAGTTTATGTCAATGAGCAGTTCTTC.

Only one count was recorded for this clone. The V call is TRBV1, the J call TRBJ1-1; the D call of TRBD1 is as the table states it, not checked on the DNA. TRBV1 constitutes a pseudogene. The CDR3 has 18 amino acids. The CDR3 DNA reads as TGCACCAGCAGCCAAGATGGGGGCGGGACAGCCGAGAACACTGAAGCTTTCTTT. It encodes CTSSQDGGGTAENTEAFF.

This chain connects TRBV10-3 to TRBJ2-7; 7 nucleotides line up with TRBD1. This CDR3 has 13 amino acids. The V segment lost 6 bases and the J segment 0 bases; nucleotides outside the gene matches: 2. CDR1 and CDR2 from the germline V gene are ENHRY and SYGVKD. The CDR3 sequence: CAISRQGSYEQYF. The CDR3 coding sequence is TGTGCCATCAGCCGACAGGGCTCCTACGAGCAGTACTTC.

This sequence joins TRBV19 and TRBJ2-7; unclear D gene. Germline-derived CDR1 and CDR2 are LNHDA and SQIVND (reference sequence). Between the trimmed V and J ends, which lost 5 bases and 3 bases, there was a span of 8 bases. The CDR3 has 12 residues. The CDR3: CASSSVGYEQYF. The CDR3, as DNA: TGTGCCAGTAGTTCTGTGGGCTACGAGCAGTACTTC.